The 25 T cell receptor beta chains listed next were all sequenced from one sample in a study of cytomegalovirus exposure and HLA in healthy donors. The study ran its PCR with 60 Vbeta and 13 Jbeta primers. Clones were sequenced by immunoSEQ multiplex PCR, and TCRdb holds only the in-frame ones, with some missing. The sample contains fewer than 120,000 clones, 60% to 85% of which appear only once. The specimen sequenced was PBMCs. These receptors all come from a woman aged 55-70 years in good health and CMV-seropositive.

This chain uses TRBV19 with TRBJ2-7, with 8 bases fitting TRBD1. Trimming removed 2 bases from V and 3 bases from J; junction bases left unmatched: 3. Germline CDR1 and CDR2: LNHDA and SQIVND (reference sequence). There are 14 residues in the CDR3. The CDR3 region is CASSITGGYYEQYF. CDR3 in DNA: TGTGCCAGTAGTATAACAGGGGGTTACTACGAGCAGTACTTC.

The J gene is TRBJ1-6, the V gene TRBV1; the tabulated D call, TRBD1, remains unverified against the DNA. TRBV1 is deemed a pseudogene. The CDR3 is 18 residues long. The CDR3: CTSSQEHSDNSYNSPLHF. DNA of the CDR3: TGCACCAGCAGCCAAGAACACAGTGATAACTCCTATAATTCACCCCTCCACTTT.

This clone was observed once. The V call is TRBV19, the J call TRBJ1-5, with 7 nucleotides matching TRBD1. Germline lookup yields CDR1 LNHDA and CDR2 SQIVND (reference sequence). The CDR3 covers 15 residues. Trimming cost V 11 bases and J 2 bases; bases outside gene matches: 12. The CDR3 protein is CAGNKGARGNQPQHF. The DNA for the CDR3 is TGTGCCGGGAATAAGGGGGCCCGCGGCAATCAGCCCCAGCATTTT.

The chain has TRBV7-3 and TRBJ1-1, with D unresolved. With 2 bases removed from V and 6 bases from J, the gap between germline ends came to 10 bases. Per germline, CDR1 SGHTA and CDR2 FQGTGA. The CDR3 contains 13 residues. In DNA, the CDR3 is TGTGCCAGCAGCTTATTTTCCGGGGCTGAAGCTTTCTTT. Translating gives CASSLFSGAEAFF.

The rearrangement links TRBV5-1 to TRBJ1-1, with D maybe TRBD1 (5 bases). Germline CDR1 reads SGHRS; CDR2 reads YFSETQ. The CDR3 runs 18 residues. V lost 2 bases to trimming and J lost 5 bases, with 25 bases between them. CDR3 sequence reads: CASSFEAGGGTRGTEAFF. The CDR3, as DNA: TGCGCCAGCAGCTTTGAAGCGGGTGGAGGAACCCGGGGGACTGAAGCTTTCTTT.

The rearrangement joins TRBV19 to TRBJ1-5, with D perhaps matching TRBD1 (6 bases). V gave up 2 bases and J gave up 7 bases, with 18 bases separating them. The CDR3 length is 16 residues. Germline CDR1 LNHDA, CDR2 SQIVND (reference sequence). Written as DNA, the CDR3 is TGTGCCAGTAGTATAACAGGGCCTAGGGTGGTACAGCCCCAGCATTTT. This codes for CASSITGPRVVQPQHF.

The chain is built from TRBV10-3 and TRBJ1-2, with D possibly TRBD1 on 5 matching bases. V gave up 4 bases and J gave up 5 bases, with 17 bases separating them. The V gene's germline CDR1 is ENHRY and CDR2 SYGVKD. The CDR3 totals 15 residues. The DNA of the CDR3 is TGTGCCATCAGTGCCCAACAGGTACTTCGATATGGCTACACCTTC. This encodes CAISAQQVLRYGYTF.

The chain employs TRBV9 and TRBJ1-1; D is unresolved. CDR3 length: 14 residues. Trimming took off 0 bases at V and 0 bases at J, with 6 bases between the two ends. The germline CDR1 and CDR2 sequences are SGDLS and YYNGEE. The CDR3 sequence is CASSVESMNTEAFF. The CDR3 DNA is TGTGCCAGCAGCGTAGAGAGCATGAACACTGAAGCTTTCTTT. Variable domain in full (rest from reference TRBV9 and TRBJ1-1): DSGVTQTPKHLITATGQRVTLRCSPRSGDLSVYWYQQSLDQGLQFLIQYYNGEERAKGNILERFSAQQFPDLHSELNLSSLELGDSALYFCASSVESMNTEAFFGQGTRLTVV.

The CDR3, as DNA: TGTGCCAACGCCTGCGGGACCGGCCCCACCGGGGAGCTGTTTTTT. The encoded protein is CANACGTGPTGELFF. The chain uses TRBV21-1 and TRBJ2-2; the table's D call, TRBD2, was not checked against the DNA. TRBV21-1 corresponds to a pseudogene. The CDR3 runs to 15 residues.

V and J are TRBV11-1 and TRBJ2-7, with D hard to call. CDR1 is SGHAT and CDR2 is FQDESV in the germline V gene (reference sequence). V was clipped by 2 bases and J by 5 bases, with 13 bases between them. The CDR3 totals 14 residues. For the CDR3, the DNA is TGTGCCAGCAGCTTACAGGTTGGTTCAGACGAGCAGTACTTC. Translating it yields CASSLQVGSDEQYF.

The J gene is TRBJ2-1, the V gene TRBV10-3, with TRBD2 as a possible D gene (6 bases). The CDR3 is made up of 14 amino acids. Trimming removed 0 bases from V and 12 bases from J, with 15 bases in between. Germline V lookup: CDR1 ENHRY, CDR2 SYGVKD. The CDR3 nucleotides read TGTGCCATCAGTGAGTCGTTCGCGGGGTCAGGGCAGTTCTTC. Amino acids: CAISESFAGSGQFF.

CDR3 amino acids: CASSQRGRLAENTGELFF. The CDR3 DNA reads TGTGCCAGCAGCCAACGGGGAAGACTAGCGGAAAATACCGGGGAGCTGTTTTTT. The rearrangement uses TRBV14 and TRBJ2-2; 9 nucleotides agree with TRBD2. The CDR3 totals 18 residues. The germline V gene has CDR1 SGHDN and CDR2 FVKESK. With 2 bases clipped from V and 5 bases from J, the junction kept 12 bases outside the gene matches. Looking up the rest from reference TRBV14 and TRBJ2-2 gives the full variable domain: EAGVTQFPSHSVIEKGQTVTLRCDPISGHDNLYWYRRVMGKEIKFLLHFVKESKQDESGMPNNRFLAERTGGTYSTLKVQPAELEDSGVYFCASSQRGRLAENTGELFFGEGSRLTVL.

This chain links TRBV6-1 with TRBJ2-4; 7 bases agree with TRBD1. This CDR3 region has 16 residues. Germline lookup yields CDR1 MNHNS and CDR2 SASEGT. The ends lost 2 bases at V and 6 bases at J; junction bases unmatched: 10. CDR3: CASSERSRGWANIQYF. The CDR3 DNA sequence: TGTGCCAGCAGTGAAAGGTCCAGGGGGTGGGCAAACATTCAGTACTTC.

This chain links TRBV5-4 with TRBJ1-2; 9 bases are a match to TRBD1. After removal of 2 bases from V and 4 bases from J, the junction contained 6 bases not matched to a gene. The CDR3 has 15 amino acids. Germline values: CDR1 SGHNT, CDR2 YYREEE (reference sequence). DNA of the CDR3: TGTGCCAGCAGCTTACCGGGACAGGGTGGCTATGGCTACACCTTC. This codes for CASSLPGQGGYGYTF.

This chain links TRBV19 with TRBJ1-4; tentative D call: TRBD1 (5 bases). Trimming removed 3 bases at V and 3 bases at J, with 8 bases between. The CDR3 sequence is 14 residues long. CDR1 is LNHDA and CDR2 is SQIVND in the germline V gene (reference sequence). The DNA of the CDR3 is TGTGCCAGTAGTATCGGGGGATCTAATGAAAAACTGTTTTTT. Protein sequence: CASSIGGSNEKLFF.

The CDR3 nucleotides read TGTGCCAGCAGTTTATGGGCAGGGTCCCTCCAAGAGACCCAGTACTTC. Its translation: CASSLWAGSLQETQYF. The rearrangement uses TRBV28 and TRBJ2-5, with a possible D match to TRBD1 (5 bases). Germline V gene data show CDR1 as MDHEN and CDR2 as SYDVKM. The CDR3 runs to 16 residues. V was cut by 0 bases and J by 1 base, with 12 bases left in between.

V usage is TRBV2 and J usage is TRBJ2-7; 10 bases are shared with TRBD1. V shed 4 bases and J 3 bases; nucleotides not matched to a gene: 6. CDR1 is SNHLY, CDR2 FYNNEI, per germline. This CDR3 spans 15 amino acids. Here the CDR3 DNA reads TGTGCCAGCAGTGGGCCGGACAGGGGGTACTACGAGCAGTACTTC. Encoded protein: CASSGPDRGYYEQYF.

The gene calls are TRBV19 and TRBJ1-5; no definite D call. The germline gives CDR1 LNHDA, CDR2 SQIVND (reference sequence). V gave up 6 bases and J gave up 4 bases, with 13 bases separating them. The CDR3 length is 14 residues. CDR3: CASSNHRGNQPQHF. CDR3 nucleotides: TGTGCCAGTAGCAATCACCGGGGTAATCAGCCCCAGCATTTT.

The rearrangement joins TRBV7-9 to TRBJ2-2; unclear D gene. Trimming cost V 6 bases and J 1 base, with 9 bases left between them. The germline CDR1 and CDR2 sequences are SEHNR and FQNEAQ (reference sequence). The CDR3 runs to 14 residues. The CDR3 loop reads CASRTPKNTGELFF. In DNA, the CDR3 is TGTGCCAGCAGGACACCAAAGAACACCGGGGAGCTGTTTTTT.

The rearrangement uses TRBV9 and TRBJ2-3, with D tentatively TRBD2 (5 bases). The germline CDR1 and CDR2 sequences are SGDLS and YYNGEE. V lost 0 bases and J lost 6, with 14 bases in between. CDR3 size: 15 residues. The CDR3 region has the DNA TGTGCCAGCAGCGTAGCGGAGCTCCCGGGGGATACGCAGTATTTT. Amino acids: CASSVAELPGDTQYF.

The V and J genes are TRBV5-6 and TRBJ1-6; 10 bases line up with TRBD1. Losses at the gene ends were 2 bases for V and 7 bases for J; bases not matched to a gene: 6. This CDR3 comprises 16 residues. Germline loops: CDR1 SGHDT, CDR2 YYEEEE. Here the CDR3 reads CASSFITGQGNSPLHF. CDR3 in DNA: TGTGCCAGCAGCTTCATTACGGGACAGGGGAATTCACCCCTCCACTTT.

The V and J genes are TRBV7-3 and TRBJ1-1; D possibly corresponds to TRBD1 (6 bases). This CDR3 has 13 residues. Germline loops: CDR1 SGHTA, CDR2 FQGTGA. V was clipped by 5 bases and J by 7 bases, with 14 bases between them. CDR3 sequence: CASSLTGLGEAFF. CDR3 in DNA: TGTGCCAGCAGCCTTACAGGGCTGGGTGAAGCTTTCTTT.

V usage is TRBV19 and J usage is TRBJ1-5, with 9 nucleotides matching TRBD1. The V gene end was trimmed by 7 bases and the J gene end by 2 bases; junction bases not matched to a gene: 12. Per the germline V gene, CDR1 is LNHDA and CDR2 is SQIVND (reference sequence). The CDR3 is 17 residues long. The CDR3 protein is CASTLLTGGLGNQPQHF. CDR3 nucleotides: TGTGCCAGTACTCTACTCACAGGGGGCTTAGGCAATCAGCCCCAGCATTTT.

The chain has TRBV29-1 and TRBJ2-5, with a tentative D call TRBD1 (5 bases). Per the germline V gene, CDR1 is SQVTM and CDR2 is ANQGSEA. The CDR3 has 10 residues. The ends were cut back, 6 bases at V and 9 bases at J, with 11 bases in the middle. CDR3 sequence (DNA): TGCAGCGTCGAGCAAGGGGCCCAGTACTTC. It is translated as CSVEQGAQYF.

This chain joins TRBV28 and TRBJ2-7; 11 bases are shared with TRBD2. J lost 0 bases, V lost 7 bases, and 11 bases had no gene match. The CDR3 covers 17 residues. Germline V gene data show CDR1 as MDHEN and CDR2 as SYDVKM. The CDR3 reads CASIATSGKVTSYEQYF. CDR3 coding DNA: TGTGCCAGCATTGCGACTAGCGGGAAAGTAACCTCCTACGAGCAGTACTTC.